Reported below is one T cell receptor beta chain. Its target is unknown. This entry comes from a study of identical twins. TCRdb re-derived calls from the 5' RACE reads in MiXCR, one entry per CDR3 protein. The sample lists more than 600,000 distinct CDR3 sequences; 15% to 20% were seen once. Germline CDR1 reads MRHNA; CDR2 reads SNTAGT. The CDR3 is made up of 15 amino acids. The J segment lost 8 bases and the V segment lost 4 bases, leaving 9 bases of the junction unmatched. Study-wide results and caveats: Out-of-frame TCR alpha sharing observed in monozygotic twins exceeded model estimates.

This same sample was also taken into another study, of T cells expressing NK-cell markers. This second study says: Dominant NKG2C+ clonotypes accounted for roughly 1.0-8% of CD8+ T cells in a handful of donors.

The source material was PBMCs. The rearrangement links TRBV6-4 to TRBJ2-1; 9 bases are a match to TRBD2. This TCR derives from a young woman in good health. The CDR3: CASSVGLAGHDEQFF. The CDR3 DNA reads TGTGCCAGCAGTGTAGGGCTAGCGGGACACGATGAGCAGTTCTTC.